This T cell receptor (beta chain) was sequenced during a study of T cell responses to AZD1222 COVID-19 vaccine. Using immunoSEQ multiplex PCR, the repertoire was profiled, and TCRdb retains in-frame clones only, with some absent. The sample holds roughly 150,000 clones, roughly 92% seen once. Germline trimming cut 2 bases from V and 2 bases from J; bases unmatched to any gene: 3. Germline CDR1 and CDR2: SGHDN and FVKESK. The CDR3 sequence is 15 residues long. The sequencing used peripheral blood, collected on day 0 of AZD1222 vaccination. The chain has TRBV14 and TRBJ2-1; TRBD2 aligns across 7 bases. This receptor was taken from an adult in good health. CDR3 sequence (DNA): TGTGCCAGCAGCCAAAGAGCGGGACCCTACAATGAGCAGTTCTTC. This gives the protein CASSQRAGPYNEQFF.